These 32 T cell receptor beta chains were sequenced from one sample in a study of control samples from healthy donors and cancer patients. Repertoires were generated with immunoSEQ multiplex PCR, while TCRdb's copy carries only in-frame clones and drops some. The sample lists approximately 220,000 clones, 85% to 95% occurring once. The sequencing sample was made of blood. Source of these receptors: a man over 45 in good health.

The chain combines TRBV28 with TRBJ2-6; D is ambiguous. The CDR3 runs to 16 residues. With 4 bases removed from V and 0 bases from J, the gap between germline ends came to 10 bases. Germline V gene lookup returns CDR1 MDHEN and CDR2 SYDVKM. DNA of the CDR3: TGTGCCAGCAGTTCCCCAGTCCGCTCTGGGGCCAACGTCCTGACTTTC. This gives the protein CASSSPVRSGANVLTF.

V is TRBV5-4 and J is TRBJ1-1; no clear D. V lost 4 bases and J lost 2, with 12 bases in between. The CDR3 contains 14 residues. Germline V CDR1 and CDR2: SGHNT, YYREEE (reference sequence). CDR3 sequence (DNA): TGTGCCAGCAGCCTACCCCGCGGTAACACTGAAGCTTTCTTT. Its translation is CASSLPRGNTEAFF.

This rearrangement joins TRBV29-1 to TRBJ1-1; no firm D call. Trimming left V 2 bases short and J 1 base short, with 8 bases between. The CDR3 spans 13 residues. Germline V lookup: CDR1 SQVTM, CDR2 ANQGSEA. This CDR3 is CSVEPFGNTEAFF. CDR3 in DNA: TGCAGCGTTGAACCGTTCGGGAACACTGAAGCTTTCTTT.

This sequence joins TRBV9 and TRBJ2-1, with TRBD1 identical over 7 bases. V lost 0 bases and J lost 4; bases outside the gene matches: 10. Germline CDR1 SGDLS, CDR2 YYNGEE. This CDR3 region has 17 residues. Written as DNA, the CDR3 is TGTGCCAGCAGCGTAGGACCAAGGGGGCTAGGGTACAATGAGCAGTTCTTC. Encoded protein: CASSVGPRGLGYNEQFF.

The rearrangement joins TRBV5-6 to TRBJ1-2; D ambiguous. CDR3 length: 15 amino acids. Trimming took 0 bases from V and 4 from J, leaving 13 bases between them. Germline CDR1 is SGHDT and CDR2 is YYEEEE. The CDR3 DNA follows: TGTGCCAGCAGCTTGGTGAGGGAGGGCGGCTATGGCTACACCTTC. Protein: CASSLVREGGYGYTF.

The chain recombines TRBV29-1 with TRBJ1-3; D uncertain. The CDR3 is 12 amino acids. The V end was cut by 5 bases, the J end by 3 bases, with 8 bases between. CDR1 is SQVTM, CDR2 ANQGSEA, per germline. This CDR3 is CSVTSDGNTIYF. The CDR3 region has the DNA TGCAGCGTTACGAGTGATGGAAACACCATATATTTT.

Only one count was recorded for this clone. V usage is TRBV5-1 and J usage is TRBJ1-1, with 8 bases matching TRBD1. The CDR3 covers 16 residues. Looked up from germline, CDR1 is SGHRS and CDR2 is YFSETQ. Trimming at V came to 2 bases and at J to 4 bases, leaving 10 bases not matched to a gene. Here the CDR3 reads CASSLGQGGRSTEAFF. The DNA of the CDR3 is TGCGCCAGCAGCTTAGGACAGGGAGGACGTAGCACTGAAGCTTTCTTT.

The rearrangement links TRBV20-1 to TRBJ2-2; D gene uncertain. The V gene lost 3 bases and the J gene lost 5 bases, with 10 bases spanning the gap. Germline values: CDR1 DFQATT, CDR2 SNEGSKA (reference sequence). The CDR3 runs 13 residues. The CDR3 bases are TGCAGTGCTAGTTTAAGTCCGACCGGGGAGCTGTTTTTT. Translation gives CSASLSPTGELFF.

This clone has a handful of counts. V gene TRBV7-3 combines with J gene TRBJ1-1; D is unresolved. Germline assignment: CDR1 SGHTA and CDR2 FQGTGA. The CDR3 has 13 residues. Trimming stripped 2 bases from V and 4 bases from J, with 8 bases between. The CDR3 bases are TGTGCCAGCAGCTTACGAGCGAGCACTGAAGCTTTCTTT. It encodes CASSLRASTEAFF.

A word on this clone: This sample includes further DNA sequences coding for the same CDR3. This rearrangement joins TRBV7-8 to TRBJ1-1; possibly TRBD1 for D (6 bases). CDR3 length equals 13 residues. V lost 3 bases, J lost 4 bases, and 9 bases lay in between. The germline V gene encodes CDR1 SGHVS and CDR2 FQNEAQ. For the CDR3, the DNA is TGTGCCAGCAGCTTGGGAGGGGGCACTGAAGCTTTCTTT. Protein sequence: CASSLGGGTEAFF. Full variable domain (missing parts from reference TRBV7-8 and TRBJ1-1): GAGVSQSPRYKVAKRGQDVALRCDPISGHVSLFWYQQALGQGPEFLTYFQNEAQLDKSGLPSDRFFAERPEGSVSTLKIQRTQQEDSAVYLCASSLGGGTEAFFGQGTRLTVV.

As regards this clone: One end of the junction varies from germline; a read error may be responsible. The CDR3 DNA reads as TGTACCAGCAGCCAAGATACTCCGGGGGCGTCCTATAATTCACCCCTCCACTTT. It translates to CTSSQDTPGASYNSPLHF. The chain has TRBV3-1 (or the pseudogene TRBV3-2) and TRBJ1-6; D is perhaps TRBD1 (6 bases). The germline V gene has CDR1 LGHDT and CDR2 YNNKEL (reference sequence). The CDR3 totals 18 residues.

This chain joins TRBV5-1 and TRBJ2-2; D is unresolved. From germline, CDR1 is SGHRS and CDR2 YFSETQ. The CDR3 runs 15 residues. Trimming removed 2 bases at V and 2 bases at J, with 10 bases between. CDR3: CASSLTTVNTGELFF. The CDR3 bases are TGCGCCAGCAGCTTAACGACTGTTAACACCGGGGAGCTGTTTTTT.

Here the CDR3 DNA reads TGTGCCAGCAGTGAGGGAGGGTCCGGAGCCGGGGAGCTGTTTTTT. Amino acids: CASSEGGSGAGELFF. The chain employs TRBV6-2 or TRBV6-3 and TRBJ2-2, with 7 positions matching TRBD2. After removal of 5 bases from V and 6 bases from J, the junction contained 9 bases not matched to a gene. The CDR3 covers 15 residues. Per germline, CDR1 MNHEY and CDR2 SVGEGT.

The J gene is TRBJ1-6, the V gene TRBV6-1, with D hard to call. Trimming stripped 4 bases from V and 0 bases from J, with 10 bases between. This CDR3 is built from 16 residues. Germline V gene lookup returns CDR1 MNHNS and CDR2 SASEGT. CDR3 DNA sequence: TGTGCCAGCAGTGGATCACGGAGCTCCTATAATTCACCCCTCCACTTT. Its translation: CASSGSRSSYNSPLHF.

The rearrangement joins TRBV5-1 to TRBJ2-3; the D is unclear. CDR1 and CDR2 (germline): SGHRS, YFSETQ. Between the trimmed V and J ends, which lost 0 bases and 2 bases, there was a span of 7 bases. The CDR3 loop spans 14 amino acids. The CDR3 DNA follows: TGCGCCAGCAGCTTGGACTCACCCACAGATACGCAGTATTTT. It yields the protein CASSLDSPTDTQYF.

The J gene is TRBJ1-5, the V gene TRBV21-1; the D segment call TRBD1 is taken from the table without a DNA check. TRBV21-1 counts as a pseudogene. This CDR3 comprises 16 residues. CDR3 in DNA: TGTGCCAGCAGCAAATCTGAGGGACAGTCCAATCAGCCCCAGCATTTT. Translation gives CASSKSEGQSNQPQHF.

The CDR3 loop is CASSFGVRGDTEAFF. The DNA of the CDR3 is TGTGCCAGCAGCTTTGGGGTTCGAGGGGACACTGAAGCTTTCTTT. The chain employs TRBV7-9 and TRBJ1-1; the D gene is possibly TRBD1 (5 bases). Germline V gene lookup returns CDR1 SEHNR and CDR2 FQNEAQ (reference sequence). V lost 3 bases to trimming and J lost 3 bases, with 14 bases between them. The CDR3 has 15 amino acids.

The chain carries TRBV7-3 and TRBJ2-7; 9 bases fit TRBD1. This CDR3 region has 13 residues. V shed 5 bases and J 6 bases; nucleotides not matched to a gene: 5. Germline CDR1 SGHTA, CDR2 FQGTGA. CDR3 nucleotide sequence: TGTGCCAGCAGCCAAAGACAGGGGGGCGAGCAGTACTTC. This sequence encodes CASSQRQGGEQYF.

This chain connects TRBV10-3 to TRBJ1-5; TRBD1 is a possible D gene (5 bases). The CDR3 loop spans 16 amino acids. Germline CDR1 reads ENHRY; CDR2 reads SYGVKD. Trimming cost V 3 bases and J 6 bases, with 18 bases left between them. CDR3 DNA sequence: TGTGCCATCAGTGAATCCGGGAATACAGGATCTCAGCCCCAGCATTTT. Translating it yields CAISESGNTGSQPQHF.

The chain is built from TRBV7-2 and TRBJ2-2, with D perhaps TRBD1 (5 bases). V was cut by 5 bases and J by 6 bases, with 16 bases left in between. CDR3 size: 15 residues. Germline V CDR1 and CDR2: SGHTA, FQGNSA. The CDR3 here is CASSQGLSGAGELFF. The CDR3 DNA is TGTGCCAGCAGCCAGGGCCTTAGTGGGGCCGGGGAGCTGTTTTTT.

The chain links TRBV9 to TRBJ2-1; D may be TRBD2 (6 bases). The CDR3 sequence is 17 residues long. V dropped 0 bases and J dropped 1 base, with 14 bases sitting between them. Germline lookup yields CDR1 SGDLS and CDR2 YYNGEE. The CDR3 DNA reads TGTGCCAGCAGCGTAGGGAGGGCAGGCCGATCCTACAATGAGCAGTTCTTC. Protein: CASSVGRAGRSYNEQFF.

This clone showed up just once. The rearrangement joins TRBV7-9 to TRBJ2-3, with TRBD2 matching over 8 bases. The germline CDR1 and CDR2 sequences are SEHNR and FQNEAQ (reference sequence). The CDR3 totals 16 residues. Losses at the gene ends were 5 bases for V and 2 bases for J; bases not matched to a gene: 9. The CDR3 DNA reads TGTGCCAGCAGCGGTACGGCGGGGGGACTCACAGATACGCAGTATTTT. Encoded protein: CASSGTAGGLTDTQYF.

V gene TRBV5-4 combines with J gene TRBJ1-2; D unresolved. The CDR3 sequence is 14 residues long. CDR1 is SGHNT, CDR2 YYREEE, per germline (reference sequence). The V and J ends lost 1 base and 3 bases respectively, with 10 bases between them. The CDR3 DNA reads TGTGCCAGCAGCTTGTCCACGGGGTACTATGGCTACACCTTC. It specifies CASSLSTGYYGYTF.

The V gene is TRBV5-4, the J gene TRBJ1-3; TRBD1 matches 8 bases. Losses at the gene ends were 5 bases for V and 4 bases for J; bases not matched to a gene: 8. Germline-derived CDR1 and CDR2 are SGHNT and YYREEE (reference sequence). This CDR3 has 15 residues. The CDR3: CASSRPTGDGNTIYF. In DNA, the CDR3 is TGTGCCAGCAGTCGGCCGACAGGGGACGGAAACACCATATATTTT. Full variable domain (outside the CDR3, taken from reference TRBV5-4 and TRBJ1-3): ETGVTQSPTHLIKTRGQQVTLRCSSQSGHNTVSWYQQALGQGPQFIFQYYREEENGRGNFPPRFSGLQFPNYSSELNVNALELDDSALYLCASSRPTGDGNTIYFGEGSWLTVV.

The chain joins TRBV30 to TRBJ1-4; D is possibly TRBD1 (6 bases). The CDR3 has 14 amino acids. Germline V gene data show CDR1 as GTSNPN and CDR2 as SVGIG (reference sequence). The ends were cut back, 0 bases at V and 6 bases at J, with 11 bases in the middle. CDR3 in amino acids: CAWSVWGADEKLFF. DNA for the CDR3: TGTGCCTGGAGTGTATGGGGGGCAGATGAAAAACTGTTTTTT.

The chain has TRBV4-1 and TRBJ1-1; TRBD1 matches 9 bases. The germline V gene encodes CDR1 MGHRA and CDR2 YSYEKL. V lost 6 bases, J lost 0 bases, and 2 bases stayed unmatched. This CDR3 comprises 14 residues. Here the CDR3 reads CASSRDRVNTEAFF. CDR3 nucleotides: TGCGCCAGCAGTCGGGACAGGGTGAACACTGAAGCTTTCTTT.

This chain links TRBV5-4 with TRBJ2-6, with D possibly TRBD1 on 5 matching bases. The CDR3 consists of 15 residues. Trimming removed 0 bases at V and 7 bases at J, with 11 bases between. Germline-derived CDR1 and CDR2 are SGHNT and YYREEE (reference sequence). CDR3 residues: CASSLANQGANVLTF. DNA for the CDR3: TGTGCCAGCAGCTTGGCCAACCAGGGTGCCAACGTCCTGACTTTC.

This clone appeared a single time. The genes are TRBV5-4 and TRBJ2-7; 10 positions agree with TRBD2. With 3 bases clipped from V and 1 base from J, the junction kept 4 bases outside the gene matches. This CDR3 region has 15 residues. Germline CDR1 reads SGHNT; CDR2 reads YYREEE (reference sequence). The DNA for the CDR3 is TGTGCCAGCAGCTGGGGGACTAGCGATTCCTACGAGCAGTACTTC. This encodes CASSWGTSDSYEQYF.

This clone came up once. The genes are TRBV7-3 and TRBJ2-1, with 9 bases fitting TRBD1. Germline CDR1 is SGHTA and CDR2 is FQGTGA. The CDR3 sequence is 14 residues long. V lost 1 base and J lost 10; bases outside the gene matches: 5. The CDR3 nucleotides read TGTGCCAGCAGCTTAAGACAGGGGGTAGGAGAGCAGTTCTTC. This sequence encodes CASSLRQGVGEQFF.

The chain carries TRBV6-5 and TRBJ2-3; D is perhaps TRBD2 (6 bases). This CDR3 has 13 residues. Trimming left V 6 bases short and J 4 bases short, with 11 bases between. Germline-derived CDR1 and CDR2 are MNHEY and SVGAGI. Written as DNA, the CDR3 is TGTGCCAGCAGGCCGACGGGGGCAGATACGCAGTATTTT. It yields the protein CASRPTGADTQYF.

The chain employs TRBV3-1 (or the pseudogene TRBV3-2) and TRBJ2-7; D perhaps matches TRBD1 (5 bases). Germline-derived CDR1 and CDR2 are LGHDT and YNNKEL (reference sequence). The ends were cut back, 1 base at V and 0 bases at J, with 10 bases in the middle. CDR3 size: 15 residues. This CDR3 reads CASSQARQSSYEQYF. In DNA, the CDR3 is TGTGCCAGCAGCCAAGCGCGACAGAGCTCCTACGAGCAGTACTTC.

The chain carries TRBV19 and TRBJ1-2; D unresolved. The CDR3 has 10 residues. CDR1 is LNHDA and CDR2 is SQIVND in the germline V gene (reference sequence). V lost 6 bases to trimming and J lost 8 bases, with 7 bases between them. The CDR3 DNA reads TGTGCCAGTAGCTCAGGCGGCTACACCTTC. It translates to CASSSGGYTF.